The rows below give T cell receptor beta chains drawn from one sample of a study of T cells in Graves' hyperthyroidism and ophthalmopathy. TCRdb independently ran MiXCR on the multiplex PCR reads; one entry per CDR3 protein. The data hold almost 600,000 distinct CDR3 sequences, with just over 45% observed a single time. Sequencing used peripheral blood or thyroid tissue (not recorded which). These receptor sequences come from a woman between 18 and 29 years old with Graves' hyperthyroidism. Both conserved end residues are part of each CDR3. A D gene is named only where the DNA matches it firmly. Size is omitted from some rows. Given values are once, few, many or a class for expanded clones.

v_gene	j_gene	abundance	d_gene	CDR3aa	CDR3nt
TRBV11-2	TRBJ2-7	NA	NA	CASSPRGREGQPNEQYF	TGTGCCAGCAGCCCCAGGGGGCGGGAGGGCCAGCCAAACGAGCAGTACTTC
TRBV27	TRBJ2-7	many	NA	CASSLGQRGPEQYF	TGTGCCAGCAGTCTCGGACAGAGGGGTCCCGAGCAGTACTTC
TRBV12-3/TRBV12-4	TRBJ2-1	once	NA	CAGSVGRVEQFF	TGTGCCGGCAGTGTCGGTAGAGTGGAGCAGTTCTTC
TRBV20-1	TRBJ1-6	NA	NA	CSARGEAVNSPLHF	TGCAGTGCTAGAGGAGAGGCAGTTAATTCACCCCTCCACTTT
TRBV6-5	TRBJ2-5	many	NA	CASTPGPKEETQYF	TGTGCCAGCACCCCGGGCCCGAAAGAAGAGACCCAGTACTTC
TRBV7-8	TRBJ2-2	many	TRBD2	CASSLKDWQREGAGELFF	TGTGCCAGCAGCTTAAAGGATTGGCAGCGGGAGGGGGCCGGGGAGCTGTTTTTT
TRBV19	TRBJ1-2	many	NA	CATTANYGYTF	TGTGCCACGACGGCTAACTATGGCTACACCTTC
TRBV6-5	TRBJ1-1	few	NA	CASSVGGGAITEAFF	TGTGCCAGCAGTGTGGGAGGAGGGGCAATCACTGAAGCTTTCTTT
TRBV15	TRBJ2-1	NA	TRBD1	CATSRGDRGPHNEQFF	TGTGCCACCAGCAGAGGGGACAGGGGACCACACAATGAGCAGTTCTTC
TRBV6-1	TRBJ1-4	many	TRBD1	CASSALTGGKEKLFF	TGTGCCAGCAGTGCATTGACAGGGGGCAAGGAAAAACTGTTTTTT
TRBV5-6	TRBJ1-2	many	NA	CASSRTPGSYGYTF	TGTGCCAGCAGCAGGACCCCGGGATCCTATGGCTACACCTTC
TRBV2	TRBJ1-3	once	NA	CASSEAGNTIYF	TGTGCCAGCAGTGAAGCCGGAAACACCATATATTTT
TRBV2	TRBJ1-2	many	NA	CASSEVTADGYTF	TGTGCCAGCAGTGAAGTAACAGCAGATGGCTACACCTTC
TRBV24-1	TRBJ1-5	NA	NA	CATSDPGSNQPHHF	TGTGCCACCAGTGATCCAGGGAGCAATCAGCCCCATCATTTT
TRBV7-9	TRBJ2-5	NA	NA	CASSLRRSARGAETQYF	TGTGCCAGCAGCTTGCGCCGGAGCGCCCGTGGGGCGGAGACCCAGTACTTC
TRBV10-3	TRBJ1-1	many	NA	CAISEPGGDTEAFF	TGTGCCATCAGTGAGCCTGGGGGGGACACTGAAGCTTTCTTT
TRBV5-5	TRBJ1-2	many	TRBD1	CASSFRQGGLSNYGYTF	TGTGCCAGCAGCTTCCGACAGGGAGGTTTATCCAACTATGGCTACACCTTC
TRBV11-2	TRBJ2-7	NA	TRBD2	CASSLVIAGRGEQYF	TGTGCCAGCAGCTTAGTAATAGCGGGAAGGGGCGAGCAGTACTTC
TRBV15	TRBJ2-7	NA	NA	CATSRKTSSYEQYF	TGTGCCACCAGCAGAAAGACTAGCTCCTACGAGCAGTACTTC
TRBV18	TRBJ2-7	few	NA	CASSPPGEYEQYF	TGTGCCAGCTCACCACCGGGAGAATACGAGCAGTACTTC